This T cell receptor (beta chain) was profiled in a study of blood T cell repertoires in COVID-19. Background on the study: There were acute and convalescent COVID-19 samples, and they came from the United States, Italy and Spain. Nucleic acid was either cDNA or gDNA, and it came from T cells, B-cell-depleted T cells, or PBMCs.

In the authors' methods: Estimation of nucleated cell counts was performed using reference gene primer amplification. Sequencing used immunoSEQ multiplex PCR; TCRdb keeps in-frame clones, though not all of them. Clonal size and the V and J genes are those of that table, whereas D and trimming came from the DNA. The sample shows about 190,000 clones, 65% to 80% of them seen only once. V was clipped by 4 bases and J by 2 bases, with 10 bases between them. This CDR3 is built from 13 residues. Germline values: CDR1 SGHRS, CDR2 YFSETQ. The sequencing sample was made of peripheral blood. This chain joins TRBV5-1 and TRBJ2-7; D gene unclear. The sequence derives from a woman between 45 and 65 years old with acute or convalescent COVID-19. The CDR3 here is CASSLESTYEQYF. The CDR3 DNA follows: TGCGCCAGCAGCCTTGAGAGTACCTACGAGCAGTACTTC.